This T cell receptor beta chain was obtained from a study of blood T cell repertoires in COVID-19. On the study more broadly: Spain, Italy and the United States supplied samples that represented acute and convalescent COVID-19.

Per germline, CDR1 SGHRS and CDR2 YFSETQ. The CDR3 spans 14 residues. Unmatched junction bases numbered 5, after V lost 4 bases and J lost 5 bases. TCRdb's copy holds only in-frame clones and misses some; the assay was immunoSEQ multiplex PCR. Among 350,000 or so clones, under 95% were seen once, and the ten largest hold approximately 18%. Points on this clone: Other DNA sequences in the same sample also yield this CDR3.

V usage is TRBV5-1 and J usage is TRBJ2-7; TRBD1 agrees at 11 bases. This clonotype was sampled from a woman aged 25-40 years who had recovered from COVID-19. The sequenced sample consisted of PBMCs or T cells enriched from blood (not recorded which). CDR3 region: CASSHGQGANEQYF. DNA of the CDR3: TGCGCCAGCAGCCATGGACAGGGGGCCAACGAGCAGTACTTC.